The 7 T cell receptor beta chains presented below share a single source sample, sequenced in a study of OX40 agonist ivuxolimab in advanced cancers. Method: immunoSEQ multiplex PCR; TCRdb's copy keeps in-frame clones and lacks some. Here the sample spans 52,000 or so clones, approximately 88% being singletons. Material: CD4+ or CD8+ T cells sorted from blood, obtained in a trial of the OX40 agonist ivuxolimab. Receptor source: an adult with an advanced solid tumor such as melanoma, head and neck, liver or kidney cancer.

V is TRBV6-6 and J is TRBJ2-7; a possible D gene is TRBD1 (5 bases). CDR1 and CDR2 from the germline V gene are MNHNY and SVGAGI (reference sequence). V dropped 4 bases and J dropped 3 bases, with 16 bases sitting between them. This CDR3 has 15 residues. CDR3 residues: CASSSTAYHGYEQYF. The CDR3 DNA reads TGTGCCAGCAGTTCGACAGCGTATCATGGCTACGAGCAGTACTTC.

This clone is medium-sized within its sample. The rearrangement joins TRBV5-1 to TRBJ2-7; a weak D match, TRBD2 (6 bases). V was cut by 0 bases and J by 1 base, with 11 bases left in between. CDR1 and CDR2 (germline): SGHRS, YFSETQ. The CDR3 is 15 amino acids. The CDR3, as DNA: TGCGCCAGCAGCTTGGTTGGCGGGGAGTCCTACGAGCAGTACTTC. Encoded protein: CASSLVGGESYEQYF. Full variable domain (remainder filled in from reference TRBV5-1 and TRBJ2-7): KAGVTQTPRYLIKTRGQQVTLSCSPISGHRSVSWYQQTPGQGLQFLFEYFSETQRNKGNFPGRFSGRQFSNSRSEMNVSTLELGDSALYLCASSLVGGESYEQYFGPGTRLTVT.

This chain links TRBV11-3 with TRBJ2-7; TRBD2 is a possible D gene (5 bases). The CDR3 consists of 16 residues. V lost 5 bases, J lost 5 bases, and 22 bases lay in between. Per the germline V gene, CDR1 is SGHNT and CDR2 is YENEEA. CDR3 sequence: CASSNTRGTALDEQYF. Written as DNA, the CDR3 is TGTGCCAGCAGCAACACACGGGGAACGGCCTTGGACGAGCAGTACTTC.

The rearrangement links TRBV6-5 to TRBJ1-2, with unresolved D. Germline CDR1 reads MNHEY; CDR2 reads SVGAGI. Trimming removed 5 bases from V and 7 bases from J, with 14 bases in between. The CDR3 extends over 13 amino acids. The CDR3 DNA sequence: TGTGCCAGCAGTGCGGGTCCAGAGCTTGGCTACACCTTC. Translated: CASSAGPELGYTF.

This clone was counted a single time. V and J are TRBV7-8 and TRBJ1-3; 9 bases agree with TRBD1. The CDR3 consists of 16 residues. J was trimmed by 1 base and V by 6 bases; bases with no gene match: 7. CDR1 is SGHVS, CDR2 FQNEAQ, per germline. The DNA of the CDR3 is TGTGCCAGCAGGTTAACAGGGGGCGTATCTGGAAACACCATATATTTT. As protein: CASRLTGGVSGNTIYF.

The J gene is TRBJ2-5, the V gene TRBV11-1; 13 bases are shared with TRBD2. The trim removed 4 bases at V and 5 bases at J, leaving 7 bases unmatched. Germline V gene sequence: CDR1 SGHAT, CDR2 FQDESV (reference sequence). This CDR3 is built from 16 residues. In DNA form, the CDR3 reads TGTGCCAGCAGCTCCGGGACTAGCGGGATGCAGGAGACCCAGTACTTC. Its protein is CASSSGTSGMQETQYF.

This chain connects TRBV29-1 to TRBJ2-5; D call uncertain. Deletions cut 5 bases from V and 1 base from J, with 5 bases between. The CDR3 consists of 11 residues. Germline V gene lookup returns CDR1 SQVTM and CDR2 ANQGSEA. The CDR3 nucleotides are TGCAGCGTTTACAGCCAAGAGACCCAGTACTTC. It specifies CSVYSQETQYF.